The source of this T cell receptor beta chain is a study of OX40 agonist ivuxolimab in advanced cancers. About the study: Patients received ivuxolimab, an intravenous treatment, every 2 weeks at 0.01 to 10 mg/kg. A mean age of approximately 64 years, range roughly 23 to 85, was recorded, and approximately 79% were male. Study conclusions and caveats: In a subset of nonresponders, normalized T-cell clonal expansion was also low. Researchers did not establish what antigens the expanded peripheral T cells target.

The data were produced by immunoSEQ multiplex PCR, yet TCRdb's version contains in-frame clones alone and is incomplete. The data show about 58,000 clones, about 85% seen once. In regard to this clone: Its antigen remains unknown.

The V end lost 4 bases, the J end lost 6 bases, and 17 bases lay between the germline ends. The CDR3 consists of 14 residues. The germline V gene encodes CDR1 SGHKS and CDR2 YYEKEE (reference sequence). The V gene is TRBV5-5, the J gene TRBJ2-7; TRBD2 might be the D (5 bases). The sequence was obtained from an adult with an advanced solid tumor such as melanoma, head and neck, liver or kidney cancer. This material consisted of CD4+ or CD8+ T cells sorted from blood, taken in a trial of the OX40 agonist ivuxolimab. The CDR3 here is CASSPNPRDAEQYF. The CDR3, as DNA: TGTGCCAGCAGCCCGAACCCTCGGGATGCCGAGCAGTACTTC.